Listed below are T cell receptor beta chains from one sample, sequenced in a study of T cells in Graves' hyperthyroidism and ophthalmopathy. TCRdb ran MiXCR on the multiplex PCR reads and lists one entry per CDR3 protein. The sample consists of 300,000 to 450,000 distinct CDR3 sequences, 15% to 17% of them appearing once. The source material was blood. The source is a woman aged 18-35 years with Graves' hyperthyroidism that later progressed to Graves' ophthalmopathy. CDR3s include the opening cysteine and the closing phenylalanine or tryptophan. Fields, in order: CDR3 protein, CDR3 DNA, V gene, clone size, J gene, D gene. A D gene is named only where the DNA matches it firmly. Clone size, where shown, is once, few, many, or a class for clones that have expanded.

CDR3: CASSQFTGSSYNEQFF
DNA: TGTGCCAGCAGTCAATTTACAGGGAGCTCCTACAATGAGCAGTTCTTC
V: TRBV11-2
size: NA
J: TRBJ2-1
D: NA

CDR3: CASSDQESGNTIYF
DNA: TGTGCCAGCAGTGATCAGGAATCAGGAAACACCATATATTTT
V: TRBV2
size: many
J: TRBJ1-3
D: NA

CDR3: CASENSGRINEQFF
DNA: TGTGCCAGTGAAAATAGCGGGAGAATAAATGAGCAGTTCTTC
V: TRBV19
size: NA
J: TRBJ2-1
D: TRBD2

CDR3: CASSYQLPTGSAYGYTF
DNA: TGTGCCAGCAGCTATCAATTACCTACAGGGTCCGCCTATGGCTACACCTTC
V: TRBV7-9
size: NA
J: TRBJ1-2
D: NA

CDR3: CSVIGTSGSVQETQYF
DNA: TGCAGTGTTATCGGTACTAGCGGGAGTGTACAAGAGACCCAGTACTTC
V: TRBV20-1
size: many
J: TRBJ2-5
D: TRBD2

CDR3: CASTTFGLDTQYF
DNA: TGTGCCAGCACCACTTTTGGGCTCGATACGCAGTATTTT
V: TRBV27
size: NA
J: TRBJ2-3
D: NA

CDR3: CASSLVSGRRTYEQYF
DNA: TGTGCCAGCAGCTTAGTGTCGGGGCGGAGGACCTACGAGCAGTACTTC
V: TRBV11-2
size: NA
J: TRBJ2-7
D: NA

CDR3: CASSLYREVGTEAFF
DNA: TGTGCCAGCAGTTTATACCGAGAGGTTGGCACTGAAGCTTTCTTT
V: TRBV28
size: many
J: TRBJ1-1
D: NA

CDR3: CSVESTGVYNEQFF
DNA: TGCAGCGTTGAAAGTACAGGGGTCTACAATGAGCAGTTCTTC
V: TRBV29-1
size: NA
J: TRBJ2-1
D: TRBD1

CDR3: CASSEGVGEQYF
DNA: TGTGCCAGCAGTGAGGGGGTTGGCGAGCAGTACTTC
V: TRBV2
size: few
J: TRBJ2-7
D: NA

CDR3: CASSSETSYDEQYF
DNA: TGTGCCAGCAGTTCAGAGACTAGCTACGACGAGCAGTACTTC
V: TRBV27
size: NA
J: TRBJ2-7
D: TRBD2

CDR3: CASSTSGNTYNEQFF
DNA: TGTGCCAGCAGTACGAGCGGGAACACCTACAATGAGCAGTTCTTC
V: TRBV7-9
size: NA
J: TRBJ2-1
D: TRBD2

CDR3: CASSLISGRAQEQFF
DNA: TGTGCCAGCAGCTTAATTAGCGGGAGGGCTCAGGAGCAGTTCTTC
V: TRBV7-8
size: many
J: TRBJ2-1
D: TRBD2

CDR3: CSARPILLAGGQETQYF
DNA: TGCAGTGCTAGACCGATCTTACTAGCGGGGGGGCAAGAGACCCAGTACTTC
V: TRBV20-1
size: many
J: TRBJ2-5
D: TRBD2

CDR3: CASSLRGAVYEQYF
DNA: TGTGCCAGCAGTTTAAGGGGGGCGGTATACGAGCAGTACTTC
V: TRBV28
size: many
J: TRBJ2-7
D: NA

CDR3: CASSRKFF
DNA: TGTGCCAGCAGTAGGAAGTTCTTC
V: TRBV2
size: few
J: TRBJ2-1
D: NA

CDR3: CSAFKPSTDTQYF
DNA: TGCAGTGCTTTTAAACCTAGCACAGATACGCAGTATTTT
V: TRBV20-1
size: NA
J: TRBJ2-3
D: NA

CDR3: CSAFPRTSGRYQETQYF
DNA: TGCAGTGCCTTTCCACGGACTAGCGGGAGGTACCAAGAGACCCAGTACTTC
V: TRBV20-1
size: NA
J: TRBJ2-5
D: TRBD2

CDR3: CASSIAGGLTDTQYF
DNA: TGTGCCAGTAGTATCGCAGGGGGCTTGACAGATACGCAGTATTTT
V: TRBV19
size: NA
J: TRBJ2-3
D: TRBD1

CDR3: CASTLGGRGTEAFF
DNA: TGTGCCAGCACCTTGGGGGGCCGGGGCACTGAAGCTTTCTTT
V: TRBV28
size: many
J: TRBJ1-1
D: NA

CDR3: CASSWAGTGIYGYTF
DNA: TGTGCCAGCAGTTGGGCCGGGACAGGGATCTATGGCTACACCTTC
V: TRBV28
size: NA
J: TRBJ1-2
D: TRBD1

CDR3: CSARNPDKGRATNEKLFF
DNA: TGCAGTGCTAGGAACCCCGACAAGGGTCGAGCAACTAATGAAAAACTGTTTTTT
V: TRBV20-1
size: many
J: TRBJ1-4
D: NA

CDR3: CASSLAIGRADEQYF
DNA: TGTGCCAGCAGTTTGGCGATCGGGAGGGCCGACGAGCAGTACTTC
V: TRBV28
size: many
J: TRBJ2-7
D: TRBD2

CDR3: CSARDQGYYGYTF
DNA: TGCAGTGCTAGAGATCAAGGGTACTATGGCTACACCTTC
V: TRBV20-1
size: many
J: TRBJ1-2
D: NA

CDR3: CASSYRREVNQPQHF
DNA: TGTGCCAGCAGTTATCGCAGGGAGGTCAATCAGCCCCAGCATTTT
V: TRBV6-2/TRBV6-3
size: NA
J: TRBJ1-5
D: NA

CDR3: CSTERELETDTQYF
DNA: TGCAGTACCGAGCGGGAGCTGGAGACAGATACGCAGTATTTT
V: TRBV20-1
size: many
J: TRBJ2-3
D: TRBD2

CDR3: CASSQDTVEQGFQPQHF
DNA: TGTGCCAGCAGCCAAGACACGGTAGAACAGGGATTTCAGCCCCAGCATTTT
V: TRBV4-2
size: NA
J: TRBJ1-5
D: NA

CDR3: CASSREGGLKYF
DNA: TGTGCCAGCAGTCGGGAGGGAGGACTCAAGTACTTC
V: TRBV28
size: many
J: TRBJ2-5
D: TRBD2

CDR3: CASSFRTASYEQYF
DNA: TGTGCCAGCAGCTTTCGGACAGCCTCCTACGAGCAGTACTTC
V: TRBV3-1
size: many
J: TRBJ2-7
D: NA

CDR3: CASSVAAGRSYNEQFF
DNA: TGTGCCAGCAGCGTAGCTGCGGGTCGCTCCTACAATGAGCAGTTCTTC
V: TRBV9
size: few
J: TRBJ2-1
D: NA

CDR3: CASSSPYRGETQYF
DNA: TGTGCCAGCAGTTCACCATACCGCGGGGAGACCCAGTACTTC
V: TRBV28
size: many
J: TRBJ2-5
D: NA

CDR3: CASSLPGDTEAFF
DNA: TGTGCCAGCAGTTTGCCAGGGGACACTGAAGCTTTCTTT
V: TRBV28
size: many
J: TRBJ1-1
D: NA

CDR3: CASSQDRGSEAFF
DNA: TGCGCCAGCAGCCAAGACAGGGGGTCGGAAGCTTTCTTT
V: TRBV4-1
size: NA
J: TRBJ1-1
D: TRBD1

CDR3: CASSHSTGKDGGELFF
DNA: TGTGCCAGCAGCCATTCGACAGGGAAGGACGGCGGGGAGCTGTTTTTT
V: TRBV13
size: many
J: TRBJ2-2
D: TRBD1

CDR3: CASSFVGEGTEAFF
DNA: TGTGCCAGCAGTTTTGTGGGGGAGGGCACTGAAGCTTTCTTT
V: TRBV27
size: NA
J: TRBJ1-1
D: NA

CDR3: CASTSRDNSPLHF
DNA: TGTGCCAGCACGAGTAGGGATAATTCACCCCTCCACTTT
V: TRBV2
size: NA
J: TRBJ1-6
D: NA

CDR3: CAWTRIGNTTYF
DNA: TGTGCCTGGACGAGGATTGGAAACACCACATATTTT
V: TRBV30
size: NA
J: TRBJ1-3
D: NA

CDR3: CASEGQGIERTYEQYF
DNA: TGTGCCAGCGAGGGACAGGGGATAGAGCGGACCTACGAGCAGTACTTC
V: TRBV25-1
size: NA
J: TRBJ2-7
D: TRBD1

CDR3: CASSVLNPYNNQPQHF
DNA: TGTGCCAGCAGTGTGCTTAATCCATATAACAATCAGCCCCAGCATTTT
V: TRBV27
size: few
J: TRBJ1-5
D: NA

CDR3: CASSFLQHYGYTF
DNA: TGCGCCAGCAGCTTTCTACAGCATTATGGCTACACCTTC
V: TRBV5-1
size: few
J: TRBJ1-2
D: NA

CDR3: CASSALDREGYTF
DNA: TGTGCCAGCAGCGCCCTTGACAGAGAAGGCTACACCTTC
V: TRBV9
size: few
J: TRBJ1-2
D: NA

CDR3: CASIRGGLGEKLFF
DNA: TGTGCCAGCATTAGAGGGGGGCTGGGTGAAAAACTGTTTTTT
V: TRBV7-9
size: once
J: TRBJ1-4
D: NA

CDR3: CASSLVGSPAGTGELFF
DNA: TGTGCCAGCAGCTTAGTCGGGTCCCCCGCTGGCACCGGGGAGCTGTTTTTT
V: TRBV7-9
size: NA
J: TRBJ2-2
D: NA

CDR3: CASNLDLFGEQYF
DNA: TGTGCCAGCAACCTCGACTTGTTCGGCGAGCAGTACTTC
V: TRBV12-3/TRBV12-4
size: many
J: TRBJ2-7
D: NA

CDR3: CASSQASRINYGYTF
DNA: TGTGCCAGCAGCCAAGCGAGTAGGATTAACTATGGCTACACCTTC
V: TRBV4-2
size: NA
J: TRBJ1-2
D: NA

CDR3: CATSDSGFGEKLFF
DNA: TGTGCCACCAGTGACTCAGGGTTTGGTGAAAAACTGTTTTTT
V: TRBV24-1
size: few
J: TRBJ1-4
D: NA

CDR3: CASSIPPYLRDREFPDTQYF
DNA: TGTGCCAGTAGTATCCCACCCTATCTCCGGGACAGGGAGTTTCCAGATACGCAGTATTTT
V: TRBV19
size: NA
J: TRBJ2-3
D: TRBD1